These 8 T cell receptor beta chains were all obtained from the same sample, sequenced in a study of blood T cell repertoires in COVID-19. TCRdb keeps only in-frame clones here, not all; method: immunoSEQ multiplex PCR. The table shows approximately 170,000 clones, with around 83% occurring only once. The specimen was peripheral blood. These TCRs come from a woman aged 70-85 years who had recovered from COVID-19.

This chain links TRBV4-2 with TRBJ1-1; D unclear. CDR3 length: 15 amino acids. Trimming left V 5 bases short and J 0 bases short, with 13 bases between. Germline V gives CDR1 LGHNA, CDR2 YNFKEQ. CDR3 bases: TGTGCCAGCAGCACCCGGGCGAGGGTGAACACTGAAGCTTTCTTT. It translates to CASSTRARVNTEAFF.

The chain links TRBV24-1 to TRBJ1-1; perhaps TRBD1 as D (6 bases). Germline V gene data show CDR1 as KGHDR and CDR2 as SFDVKD. This CDR3 is built from 19 residues. V lost 5 bases, J lost 0 bases, and 24 bases lay in between. CDR3 nucleotide sequence: TGTGCCACCAGTGGGGCAGCCAGGGGCCGAACCCTCATGAACACTGAAGCTTTCTTT. Its protein product is CATSGAARGRTLMNTEAFF.

This chain uses TRBV16 with TRBJ1-5, with a possible D match to TRBD1 (5 bases). The CDR3 sequence is 14 residues long. Germline V gene data show CDR1 as KGHSY and CDR2 as FQNENV. Trimming removed 1 base at V and 4 bases at J, with 8 bases between. The DNA of the CDR3 is TGTGCCAGCAGCCAATACGGGGGGAATCAGCCCCAGCATTTT. Amino acids: CASSQYGGNQPQHF.

J is TRBJ2-1 and V is TRBV4-3; the match to TRBD2 covers 12 bases. Per germline, CDR1 LGHNA and CDR2 YSLEER. V trimming: 0 bases; J trimming: 0 bases; junction bases outside the gene matches: 12. The CDR3 extends over 21 amino acids. CDR3: CASSQDMGLAGGGGSYNEQFF. CDR3 DNA sequence: TGCGCCAGCAGCCAAGATATGGGGCTAGCGGGAGGGGGGGGCTCCTACAATGAGCAGTTCTTC.

Only a few counts were recorded for this clone. This chain links TRBV28 with TRBJ1-6; 10 nucleotides align to TRBD1. J was trimmed by 13 bases and V by 7 bases; bases with no gene match: 7. From germline, CDR1 is MDHEN and CDR2 SYDVKM. The CDR3 covers 13 residues. In nucleotides, the CDR3 is TGTGCCAGCACCCGGACAGGGGGTGTTCCCCTCCACTTT. Amino acids: CASTRTGGVPLHF.

V usage is TRBV5-1 and J usage is TRBJ1-1, with unresolved D. This CDR3 is 14 amino acids long. V dropped 7 bases and J dropped 0 bases, with 13 bases sitting between them. Germline CDR1 reads SGHRS; CDR2 reads YFSETQ. CDR3 DNA: TGCGCCAGCGGAGAGAACACCGTGAACACTGAAGCTTTCTTT. Protein: CASGENTVNTEAFF.

The V and J genes are TRBV5-1 and TRBJ2-5; TRBD2 is a possible D gene (5 bases). The CDR3 sequence is 19 residues long. Germline values: CDR1 SGHRS, CDR2 YFSETQ. With 0 bases removed from V and 1 base from J, the gap between germline ends came to 22 bases. The CDR3 region is CASSLGGWTDRAAQETQYF. CDR3 sequence (DNA): TGCGCCAGCAGCTTGGGTGGGTGGACGGACCGAGCGGCCCAAGAGACCCAGTACTTC.

This sequence joins TRBV29-1 and TRBJ2-1, with 7 bases fitting TRBD1. Germline V gives CDR1 SQVTM, CDR2 ANQGSEA. V gave up 3 bases and J gave up 4 bases; unmatched junction bases: 6. The CDR3 sequence is 14 residues long. The CDR3 region has the DNA TGCAGCGTTGAGACGGGACAGTTTTACAATGAGCAGTTCTTC. Translated: CSVETGQFYNEQFF.